Below, one T cell receptor (beta chain) is given with its context. This clone's antigen is unknown. No base quality information exists; no much larger clone differs at one position. This sample is drawn from a study of blood T cells in healthy people across ages (dated by TCRdb to between 2014 and 2017). Concerning the study at large: In model experiments, template switching captured roughly one uniquely barcoded TCR beta cDNA molecule for every two T cells. To track age-related changes in TCR beta repertoire diversity, the study relied on deep sequencing normalized with unique cDNA molecular identifiers. Four age groups were formed from the donors: young (average approximately 15 years), middle-aged (approximately 40), aged (more than 55) and long-lived (roughly 81). To avoid experimental bias, donors of different ages were randomly spread across the sequencing lanes. Using the same blood draw, the study looked at two additional independent replicas of 1 million unique cDNA reads for two donors, one aged 18 to 30 and the other aged 80 or older. Points the paper makes about the study in general: Since profiling was done on bulk unsorted PBMCs, naive and antigen-experienced compartments could not be conclusively compared. Observed TCR beta diversity per million T cells fell roughly linearly with age, and a significant reduction was already apparent by age about 43. The long-lived group showed more naive CD4+ T cells, fewer expanded clones and increased TCR diversity than the aged group, suggesting age selection. Because donor CMV infection status was unknown, age-related changes in expanded clonotypes were potentially confounded. Estimates of total diversity from one million sequenced T cells were regarded as lower bounds and underestimates. A strong correlation was found between observed TCR beta diversity and the percentage of naive T cells measured by flow cytometry.

The 35 to 40 donors, aged about 6 to 100 years, were systemically healthy Caucasian individuals from Russia. Each donor gave about 11 milliliters of peripheral blood, drawn into EDTA-treated Vacutainer tubes. Ficoll-Paque density-gradient centrifugation was used to isolate PBMCs, with at least 6.5 million per sample. Total RNA was extracted from PBMCs with Trizol reagent, with at least 6 micrograms obtained per sample. For every donor, flow cytometry on a PBMC aliquot measured the percentage of naive CD45RAhigh/CD27high T cells. The library relied on 5' RACE. The sequencing machine was an Illumina HiSeq 2500. A second PCR of about 7 to 12 cycles was run with a J-beta primer mix and a sample-barcoded 5' primer. Each TCR beta cDNA molecule received a unique molecular identifier from a template-switch 5' adaptor carrying 12 random nucleotides. Each sample yielded at least 2.5 million CDR3-containing paired-end reads. The Mint cDNA synthesis kit, primed by a TRBC-specific oligonucleotide, was used to synthesize first-strand cDNA from all RNA. Following uracil-DNA glycosylase treatment, all cDNA underwent a first 18-cycle PCR with the universal primers M1SS and BC2_uni_R. As for the original processing: For normalization, 1 million high-quality reads, each with a distinct molecular identifier, were randomly selected from each sample. Instead of being binned into consensus sequences, reads that shared molecular identifiers were thrown out. MiTCR, with a Q25 quality threshold and the strictest error-elimination algorithm, was used for CDR3 identification, clonotype clustering and error correction. A nonparametric unseen species model with Euler transformation was used to estimate lower-bound total TCR beta diversity. TCRdb's own reprocessing of the public reads used fastp at Q25 and MiXCR and kept productive beta chains. Entries that share a CDR3 protein sequence are merged under the most common genes and DNA. In this record, the V and J calls reflect TCRdb's handling and not the investigators' own analysis. This sample comprises 1 million or so distinct CDR3 sequences, 35% to 55% of them detected only once. In total, the top ten clones hold around 18% of the sample.

Sequences MNHNS (CDR1) and SASEGT (CDR2) are obtained from the germline V gene. The CDR3 covers 16 residues, taking in both the cysteine and the phenylalanine. Only CDR3 DNA remains: 48 bases, in frame from the first base. Compared with germline, V lacks 5 bases and J lacks 5 bases; bases without a gene match: 11. Recombination linked TRBV6-1 to TRBJ2-5; 10 central nucleotides agree with TRBD2. Sample: blood. The origin of this receptor is a woman in her sixties in good health. The bases read TGTGCCAGCAGTCAGGGACTAGCGCGAGGGGGGGAGACCCAGTACTTC. It translates as CASSQGLARGGETQYF.